This T cell receptor (beta chain) comes out of a study of T cells in Graves' hyperthyroidism and ophthalmopathy. Amplified TCR beta CDR3 regions came from RNA transcripts. First-round RT-PCR of the TCR CDR3 relied on the HTBI primer set. Via MiXCR, TCRdb re-called the multiplex PCR reads, giving one row per CDR3 protein. The sample contains 500,000 to 650,000 distinct CDR3 sequences, 17% of which appear only once. Findings and caveats of the study: Blood held most thyroid clonotypes expanded above 0.001 frequency.

This clonotype occurred a few times. Its matching antigen is unknown. The germline CDR1 and CDR2 sequences are MNHNS and SASEGT. V lost 5 bases and J lost 1; bases outside the gene matches: 5. The CDR3 contains 16 residues. Diagnoses rested on clinical symptoms, serum thyroxine and TRAb, thyroid ultrasound and orbital computed tomography. Sequenced: blood. The chain recombines TRBV6-1 with TRBJ2-3; 11 bases map to TRBD2. The sequence derives from a woman between 18 and 29 years old with Graves' ophthalmopathy. The CDR3: CASSSRLAGRTDTQYF. For the CDR3, the DNA is TGTGCCAGCAGTTCACGACTAGCGGGGCGCACAGATACGCAGTATTTT.